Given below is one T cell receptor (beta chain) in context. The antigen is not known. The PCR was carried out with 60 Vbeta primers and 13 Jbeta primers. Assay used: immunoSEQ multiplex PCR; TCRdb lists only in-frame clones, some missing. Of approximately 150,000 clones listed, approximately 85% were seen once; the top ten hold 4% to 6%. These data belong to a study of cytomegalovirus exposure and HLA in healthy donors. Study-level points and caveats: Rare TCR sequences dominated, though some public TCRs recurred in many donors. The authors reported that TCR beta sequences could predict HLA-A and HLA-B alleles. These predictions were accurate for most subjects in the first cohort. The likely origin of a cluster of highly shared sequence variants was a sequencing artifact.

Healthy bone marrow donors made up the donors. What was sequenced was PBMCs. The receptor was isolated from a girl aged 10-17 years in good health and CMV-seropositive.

CDR3 residues: CASRRTPDRSSGNTIYF. CDR3 DNA: TGTGCCAGCAGGAGGACCCCAGACAGGAGCTCTGGAAACACCATATATTTT. The chain recombines TRBV2 with TRBJ1-3; D perhaps matches TRBD1 (6 bases). CDR1 is SNHLY and CDR2 is FYNNEI in the germline V gene. Trimming pared 6 bases from V and 0 bases from J, leaving 18 bases between. This CDR3 region has 17 residues.